This T cell receptor (beta chain) was retrieved from a study of T cell changes during pregnancy in multiple sclerosis (dated by TCRdb to between 2018 and 2020). With respect to the entire study: The study examined how the T cell repertoire changed over the course of pregnancy in women with multiple sclerosis.

Comments on this clone: The clone's antigen remains unknown. Qualities for individual bases were not recorded, and no much larger clone is one base off.

Library preparation employed the immunoSEQ multiplex PCR assay. This is the immuneACCESS table as TCRdb keeps it, with only in-frame sequences that have V and J called. A part of the clones is gone; compared with another copy, unresolved V genes explain less than half, and the rest is unexplained. Recorded for this sample are about 50,000 clones; around 90% of them occurred a single time. Less than 0.45% of the sample is taken by the ten largest. Taken from cysteine to phenylalanine, the CDR3 has 15 residues. Only the CDR3 part of the read is kept: 45 bases, read in frame from the first base. V is clipped by 0 bases and J by 6 bases, and the sequence between their germline boundaries is 15 bases long. The germline V gene sets CDR1 to SGHRS and CDR2 to YFSETQ.

The V and J segments used are TRBV5-1 and TRBJ1-2; no D segment can be confidently identified. The sequence was obtained from a female donor with multiple sclerosis, enrolled in a pregnancy study. The sequencing used CD4+ T cells from peripheral blood mononuclear cells, collected after pregnancy. The nucleotide sequence is given as TGCGCCAGCAGCTTGGACCTGGGTCAGCGGGATGGCTACACCTTC. It specifies CASSLDLGQRDGYTF.